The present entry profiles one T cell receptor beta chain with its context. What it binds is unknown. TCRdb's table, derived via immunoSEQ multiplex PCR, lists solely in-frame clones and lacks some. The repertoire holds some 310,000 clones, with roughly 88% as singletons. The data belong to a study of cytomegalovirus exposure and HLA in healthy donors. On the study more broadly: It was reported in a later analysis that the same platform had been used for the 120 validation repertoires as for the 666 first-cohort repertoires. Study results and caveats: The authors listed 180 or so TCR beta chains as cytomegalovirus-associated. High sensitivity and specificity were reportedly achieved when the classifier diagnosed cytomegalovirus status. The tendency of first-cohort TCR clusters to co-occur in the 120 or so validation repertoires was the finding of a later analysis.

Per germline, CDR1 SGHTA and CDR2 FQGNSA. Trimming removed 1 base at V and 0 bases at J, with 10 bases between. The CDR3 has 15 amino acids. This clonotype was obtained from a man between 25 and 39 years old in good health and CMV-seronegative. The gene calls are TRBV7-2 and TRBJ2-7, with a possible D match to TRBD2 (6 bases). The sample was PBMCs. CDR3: CASSLGTGSSYEQYF. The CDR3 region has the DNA TGTGCCAGCAGCTTAGGGACCGGGAGCTCCTACGAGCAGTACTTC.